These T cell receptor beta chains were read from a single sample in a study of neurological immune-mediated disorders. One entry per CDR3 protein results from TCRdb running MiXCR on the 5' RACE reads. The table includes 35,000 or so distinct CDR3 sequences, 3.2% detected once. Sequencing was done on a sample of PBMCs. The source is a woman aged 55 to 70 with multiple sclerosis. The CDR3 runs from the conserved cysteine through the conserved F or W. The order of the fields is clone size, D gene, J gene, V gene, CDR3 DNA, CDR3 protein. A D gene is named only where the DNA matches it firmly. Expanded clones are given a class, and other clones once, few, many or no size at all.

many	NA	TRBJ1-4	TRBV9	TGTGCCAGCAGCCCTCGGGCAGGGGTGATGGGGGGAGATGAAAAACTGTTTTTT	CASSPRAGVMGGDEKLFF
NA	NA	TRBJ2-7	TRBV10-3	TGTGACATCAGTGACCCCTACGAGCAGTACTTT	CDISDPYEQYF
few	NA	TRBJ1-5	TRBV2	TGTGCCAGCAGTGAAAGTAGAAGTTTGGGTGGGCCCCAGCATTTT	CASSESRSLGGPQHF
many	NA	TRBJ2-6	TRBV12-3/TRBV12-4	TGTGCCAGCAGTTTGACGGGGGCCAACGTCCTGACTTTC	CASSLTGANVLTF
many	TRBD1	TRBJ2-6	TRBV15	TGTGCCACCAGCAGGACAGGGGGCGGTGGGGCCAACGTCCTGACTTTC	CATSRTGGGGANVLTF
many	NA	TRBJ2-1	TRBV20-1	TGCAGTGGCCAGGGTAACTACAATGAGCAGTTCTTC	CSGQGNYNEQFF
many	NA	TRBJ1-6	TRBV15	TGTGCCACCAGCAGAGGAGGGGCGGACTATAATTCACCCCTCCACTTT	CATSRGGADYNSPLHF
many	NA	TRBJ1-2	TRBV5-6	TGTGCCAGCAGATTACCGGGAGGGGAGAACTATGGCTACACCTTC	CASRLPGGENYGYTF
NA	TRBD1	TRBJ2-2	TRBV7-6	TGTGCCAGCAGCCCAGGGGGCGTCGACACCGGGGAGCTGTTTTTT	CASSPGGVDTGELFF
many	NA	TRBJ1-1	TRBV5-1	TGCGCCAGCAGCTTTTCTCTTAACACTGAAGCTTTCTTT	CASSFSLNTEAFF
many	NA	TRBJ2-5	TRBV6-2/TRBV6-3	TGTGCCAGCAGTTACTCGTCCCGAAGGGAGACCCAGTACTTC	CASSYSSRRETQYF